This T cell receptor beta chain was retrieved from a study of long-term antiretroviral therapy in people with HIV. Broader study findings: Once patients were on ART, diversity went higher but still fell short of transplant donor controls. Neither ART adherence, viral resistance nor therapy changes were documented. Clones with expansion before ART led the repertoire at all time points. HIV repertoire CDR3 lengths ranged less widely than those of controls.

Comment on this clone: Its antigen is unknown.

This CDR3 has 15 residues. Trimming cost V 2 bases and J 0 bases, with 8 bases left between them. Germline-derived CDR1 and CDR2 are MGHRA and YSYEKL. Runs used v3.0 of the immunoSEQ assay and were done at survey level. Profiled with immunoSEQ multiplex PCR; TCRdb holds only in-frame clones, not every one. Of 12,000 to 15,000 clones listed, roughly 80% are singletons. The receptor comes from a man between 35 and 55 years old with HIV. This specimen was unsorted PBMCs, taken 3.2 years before starting antiretroviral therapy. The chain employs TRBV4-1 and TRBJ2-4; no clear D gene. Written as DNA, the CDR3 is TGCGCCAGCAGCCAAAGGTTATTAGCCAAAAACATTCAGTACTTC. As protein: CASSQRLLAKNIQYF.